This T cell receptor beta chain was captured in a study of graft-versus-host responses after intestinal transplantation. Study information: Recipients had multivisceral, liver-intestinal, or isolated intestinal transplants. Every recipient had anti-thymocyte globulin induction and 2 to 4 years of tacrolimus plus steroids.

Germline V gene sequence: CDR1 SGHTA, CDR2 FQGTGA. The CDR3 totals 16 residues. V was pared by 5 bases and J by 2 bases, with 10 bases of the junction left unmatched. In regard to this clone: The antigen remains unidentified.

Study results and caveats: The study associated peak circulating GvH clone levels with early post-transplant HvG declines.

Measured with immunoSEQ multiplex PCR; TCRdb has only the in-frame clones, and not every one. Of tens of thousands of clones in the sample, 85% to 90% were seen once. The chain carries TRBV7-3 and TRBJ2-5, with 8 bases lining up with TRBD2. This receptor was identified in a human donor who received an intestinal transplant. Material: unstimulated CD4+ T cells sorted from spleen or lymph node cells, obtained before intestinal transplant. For the CDR3, the DNA is TGTGCCAGCAGCCTCCCCGGACTAGCTTCTCAAGAGACCCAGTACTTC. It encodes CASSLPGLASQETQYF.